The 7 T cell receptor beta chains given below trace back to one sample, sequenced in a study of T cell responses to AZD1222 COVID-19 vaccine. Sequencing was performed with immunoSEQ multiplex PCR; in TCRdb, only in-frame clones are kept and a portion is missing. Of about 150,000 clones in the sample, approximately 92% were seen once. Sample: peripheral blood, taken 28 days after the second AZD1222 dose. These receptors were obtained from an adult who received the AZD1222 COVID-19 vaccine.

The chain carries TRBV3-1 (or the pseudogene TRBV3-2) and TRBJ1-1; D perhaps matches TRBD1 (5 bases). The CDR3 length is 15 residues. The germline V and J ends were trimmed by 0 bases and 2 bases, with 10 bases remaining between them. Germline CDR1 LGHDT, CDR2 YNNKEL (reference sequence). For the CDR3, the DNA is TGTGCCAGCAGCCAAGATGTAGGGGCAAACACTGAAGCTTTCTTT. Its translation is CASSQDVGANTEAFF.

The V call is TRBV7-9, the J call TRBJ2-7; 7 nucleotides match TRBD2. J gave up 6 bases and V 3 bases, and 8 bases lay outside the gene matches. Germline V lookup: CDR1 SEHNR, CDR2 FQNEAQ (reference sequence). The CDR3 runs to 14 residues. The CDR3 region is CASSLRLAQGEQYF. In nucleotides, the CDR3 is TGTGCCAGCAGCTTGCGACTAGCCCAGGGCGAGCAGTACTTC.

The chain recombines TRBV5-5 with TRBJ1-1, with TRBD1 identical over 8 bases. The V segment lost 4 bases and the J segment 1 base; nucleotides outside the gene matches: 6. Germline lookup yields CDR1 SGHKS and CDR2 YYEKEE (reference sequence). CDR3 length equals 15 residues. Here the CDR3 DNA reads TGTGCCAGCAGCCGGGATGGACAGGGGAACACTGAAGCTTTCTTT. Amino acids: CASSRDGQGNTEAFF. Combining the CDR3 with reference TRBV5-5 and TRBJ1-1 gives the whole variable domain DAGVTQSPTHLIKTRGQQVTLRCSPISGHKSVSWYQQVLGQGPQFIFQYYEKEERGRGNFPDRFSARQFPNYSSELNVNALLLGDSALYLCASSRDGQGNTEAFFGQGTRLTVV.

This rearrangement joins TRBV3-1 (or the pseudogene TRBV3-2) to TRBJ2-7; 7 bases line up with TRBD2. The CDR3 extends over 13 amino acids. Trimming at V came to 8 bases and at J to 2 bases, leaving 6 bases not matched to a gene. Germline-derived CDR1 and CDR2 are LGHDT and YNNKEL (reference sequence). The CDR3 DNA sequence: TGTGCCAGCTCCCCCAGCGGGACCTACGAGCAGTACTTC. Residues: CASSPSGTYEQYF.

The V gene is TRBV11-2, the J gene TRBJ1-4, with a weak D call TRBD1 (5 bases). V dropped 7 bases and J dropped 8 bases, with 17 bases sitting between them. The germline V gene encodes CDR1 SGHAT and CDR2 FQNNGV. The CDR3 loop spans 14 amino acids. This chain's CDR3 is CASTPLGAYEKLFF. CDR3 sequence (DNA): TGTGCCAGCACCCCATTAGGGGCCTACGAAAAACTGTTTTTT.

This chain connects TRBV20-1 to TRBJ2-3; the D gene is possibly TRBD2 (6 bases). This CDR3 has 15 amino acids. Per germline, CDR1 DFQATT and CDR2 SNEGSKA (reference sequence). Trimming took off 3 bases at V and 1 base at J, with 14 bases between the two ends. The CDR3 here is CSASHGSGGTDTQYF. The DNA for the CDR3 is TGCAGTGCTAGTCACGGGAGCGGTGGCACAGATACGCAGTATTTT.

The V call is TRBV5-4, the J call TRBJ2-7; no definite D call. The CDR3 consists of 11 residues. V was clipped by 2 bases and J by 10 bases, with 10 bases between them. In germline, CDR1 is SGHNT, CDR2 YYREEE (reference sequence). The chain's CDR3 is CASSFGPSQYF. In nucleotides, the CDR3 is TGTGCCAGCAGCTTTGGGCCTAGTCAGTACTTC.